This is a list of T cell receptor beta chains from one sample in a study of blood T cell repertoires in COVID-19. The table came from immunoSEQ multiplex PCR; TCRdb's copy has only in-frame clones and leaves some out. The data show about 200,000 clones, 75% to 90% seen once. Sequenced: peripheral blood. These receptors came from a human donor in a cohort sampled during active COVID-19. CDR3s include the opening cysteine and the closing phenylalanine or tryptophan. The D gene is left open where the match is weak. A clone size is listed for some rows: how often the clone was seen (once, few, many), or a class if it is expanded.

v_gene	d_gene	j_gene	abundance	CDR3aa	CDR3nt
TRBV19	TRBD2	TRBJ2-3	.	CASSIESSGRTDTQYF	TGTGCCAGTAGTATAGAGTCTAGCGGGAGAACAGATACGCAGTATTTT
TRBV19	.	TRBJ2-4	.	CASSISGVLTKNIQYF	TGTGCCAGTAGTATTTCAGGGGTATTAACCAAAAACATTCAGTACTTC
TRBV7-2	.	TRBJ1-2	.	CASSLTVTNYGYTF	TGTGCCAGCAGCTTAACAGTCACCAACTATGGCTACACCTTC
TRBV15	TRBD2	TRBJ2-3	.	CATRSAGGSDTQYF	TGTGCCACCAGGTCGGCGGGAGGCTCAGATACGCAGTATTTT
TRBV27	TRBD2	TRBJ2-7	.	CASSHRTSVTYEQYF	TGTGCCAGCAGTCACAGGACTAGCGTAACCTACGAGCAGTACTTC
TRBV5-4	TRBD1	TRBJ2-7	.	CASSLTGTGGYEQYF	TGTGCCAGCAGCTTGACCGGGACAGGGGGCTACGAGCAGTACTTC
TRBV4-1	TRBD2	TRBJ2-3	.	CASSPFRGTKGYTQYF	TGCGCCAGCAGCCCCTTTCGCGGGACTAAAGGCTATACGCAGTATTTT
TRBV6-5	.	TRBJ1-5	.	CASSTYRVWQPQHF	TGTGCCAGCAGTACCTACAGGGTATGGCAGCCCCAGCATTTT
TRBV9	TRBD2	TRBJ2-7	.	CPRRAPGGLAGFYEQYF	TGCCCCCGCCGCGCCCCGGGGGGGCTAGCGGGGTTCTACGAGCAGTACTTC
TRBV19	.	TRBJ1-5	.	CASSISGGDQPQHF	TGTGCCAGTAGTATCTCGGGGGGCGATCAGCCCCAGCATTTT
TRBV2	TRBD1	TRBJ2-7	.	CASSQGLGTGGYEQYF	TGTGCCAGCAGTCAAGGGCTCGGGACAGGGGGCTACGAGCAGTACTTC
TRBV7-2	TRBD2	TRBJ2-2	.	CASSFQGLAGGSAGELFF	TGTGCCAGCAGCTTCCAGGGACTAGCGGGAGGGAGCGCCGGGGAGCTGTTTTTT
TRBV4-3	TRBD2	TRBJ2-2	.	CASSQETSGRASTGELFF	TGCGCCAGCAGCCAAGAGACTAGCGGGAGGGCCAGCACCGGGGAGCTGTTTTTT
TRBV19	.	TRBJ2-3	.	CASSIKRSPDTQYF	TGTGCCAGTAGTATAAAGCGTTCCCCGGATACGCAGTATTTT
TRBV9	.	TRBJ1-3	.	CASRSGQFSGNTIYF	TGTGCCAGCAGATCAGGGCAATTCTCTGGAAACACCATATATTTT
TRBV30	.	TRBJ1-1	.	CAWTLNGIGRAFF	TGTGCCTGGACCCTAAACGGGATAGGAAGAGCTTTCTTT
TRBV7-9	TRBD2	TRBJ2-7	.	CASSLLITSGRTSYEQYF	TGTGCCAGCAGCCTCCTTATTACTAGCGGGAGGACCTCCTACGAGCAGTACTTC
TRBV6-2/TRBV6-3	TRBD1	TRBJ2-7	.	CASSPFTGESSYEQYF	TGTGCCAGCAGCCCTTTTACAGGGGAGAGCTCCTACGAGCAGTACTTC
TRBV9	.	TRBJ1-3	few	CASSVGGNTIYF	TGTGCCAGCAGCGTAGGCGGGAACACCATATATTTT
TRBV7-9	.	TRBJ1-1	.	CASSLAGGLDTEAFF	TGTGCCAGCAGCTTAGCGGGGGGGCTCGACACTGAAGCTTTCTTT
TRBV5-1	TRBD1	TRBJ1-1	few	CASRSQGEVMNTEAFF	TGCGCCAGCAGAAGCCAGGGGGAGGTGATGAACACTGAAGCTTTCTTT
TRBV27	TRBD1	TRBJ2-7	.	CASRRFQGAVDEQYF	TGTGCCAGCAGACGATTTCAGGGGGCGGTGGACGAGCAGTACTTC
TRBV30	.	TRBJ1-2	.	CAWSVSTGIDGYTF	TGTGCCTGGAGTGTAAGCACGGGGATCGATGGCTACACCTTC
TRBV5-8	.	TRBJ1-2	.	CASSLERDYGYTF	TGTGCCAGCAGCTTGGAGAGGGACTATGGCTACACCTTC
TRBV14	TRBD1	TRBJ1-1	.	CASSLDRGSLNTEAFF	TGTGCCAGCAGTCTTGACAGGGGGAGCCTGAACACTGAAGCTTTCTTT
TRBV24-1	.	TRBJ1-2	.	CATSDLAGNYGYTF	TGTGCCACCAGTGATCTCGCAGGGAACTATGGCTACACCTTC
TRBV12-3/TRBV12-4	.	TRBJ2-7	.	CASSPGAYEQYF	TGTGCCAGCAGCCCGGGGGCCTACGAGCAGTACTTC
TRBV18	TRBD2	TRBJ2-3	.	CASSPGVSGSADTQYF	TGTGCCAGCTCACCAGGCGTTAGCGGGAGCGCAGATACGCAGTATTTT
TRBV5-6	TRBD2	TRBJ2-7	.	CASSQTSGSREQYF	TGTGCCAGCAGCCAGACTAGCGGGAGTCGCGAGCAGTACTTC
TRBV6-2/TRBV6-3	.	TRBJ2-7	.	CASSSPQGNPYEQYF	TGTGCCAGCAGTAGTCCACAGGGTAATCCCTACGAGCAGTACTTC
TRBV5-5	.	TRBJ2-7	.	CASSLGRGRYEQYF	TGTGCCAGCAGCTTGGGGAGGGGTAGGTACGAGCAGTACTTC
TRBV5-1	TRBD1	TRBJ1-1	.	CASSLGDRVFTEAFF	TGCGCCAGCAGCTTGGGGGACAGGGTATTCACTGAAGCTTTCTTT
TRBV7-9	.	TRBJ2-1	.	CASSLLGPGGNEQFF	TGTGCCAGCAGCTTATTGGGACCCGGGGGTAATGAGCAGTTCTTC
TRBV6-5	.	TRBJ1-2	.	CASSGRGQGNYGYTF	TGTGCCAGCAGCGGAAGGGGCCAAGGGAACTATGGCTACACCTTC
TRBV27	.	TRBJ1-5	.	CASSGRDSNQPQHF	TGTGCCAGCAGTGGCAGGGATAGCAATCAGCCCCAGCATTTT
TRBV7-2	.	TRBJ1-2	.	CASSLEGAIGYTF	TGTGCCAGCAGCTTAGAAGGGGCCATTGGCTACACCTTC
TRBV20-1	.	TRBJ1-2	.	CSAKRMDGYTF	TGCAGTGCTAAGAGGATGGATGGCTACACCTTC
TRBV6-1	.	TRBJ1-1	.	CASSETEESKAFF	TGTGCCAGCAGTGAAACGGAGGAATCGAAAGCTTTCTTT
TRBV11-1	.	TRBJ2-1	.	CASIGGGRTVEQFF	TGTGCCAGCATCGGGGGCGGGAGAACGGTTGAGCAGTTCTTC
TRBV2	TRBD2	TRBJ2-7	.	CASRGTSDEQYF	TGTGCCAGCAGGGGGACTAGCGACGAGCAGTACTTC
TRBV28	.	TRBJ1-1	.	CASSPIRGEAFF	TGTGCCAGCAGCCCGATCCGAGGTGAAGCTTTCTTT
TRBV7-2	TRBD1	TRBJ1-4	few	CASSPTGMVELFF	TGTGCCAGCAGCCCGACAGGGATGGTGGAACTGTTTTTT
TRBV28	TRBD2	TRBJ2-7	.	CASRLSGRSSYEQYF	TGTGCCAGCAGACTCAGCGGGAGGAGCTCCTACGAGCAGTACTTC
TRBV7-9	.	TRBJ1-1	.	CASTRTGMNTEAFF	TGTGCCAGCACCCGGACGGGGATGAACACTGAAGCTTTCTTT
TRBV7-9	.	TRBJ2-7	.	CASSLVAPSGKYF	TGTGCCAGCAGCTTAGTAGCCCCCTCTGGAAAGTACTTC
TRBV18	.	TRBJ1-5	few	CASSPTVPGSNQPQHF	TGTGCCAGCTCACCGACAGTCCCCGGGAGCAATCAGCCCCAGCATTTT
TRBV4-1	TRBD1	TRBJ2-5	.	CASSHIGQAEETQYF	TGCGCCAGCAGCCATATCGGACAGGCGGAAGAGACCCAGTACTTC
TRBV7-9	.	TRBJ2-7	few	CASRATGGEQYF	TGTGCCAGCAGGGCGACAGGCGGCGAGCAGTACTTC
TRBV19	.	TRBJ2-7	few	CASSMRRTAYEQYF	TGTGCCAGTAGTATGCGGCGAACGGCCTACGAGCAGTACTTC
TRBV30	TRBD1	TRBJ1-4	.	CAWSVGRGREKLFF	TGTGCCTGGAGTGTCGGCAGGGGGCGAGAAAAACTGTTTTTT
TRBV29-1	.	TRBJ1-5	few	CSVALTRDQPQHF	TGCAGCGTCGCCCTAACCAGGGATCAGCCCCAGCATTTT
TRBV27	TRBD1	TRBJ2-1	.	CASSLLGQGYNEQFF	TGTGCCAGCAGTTTATTGGGACAGGGCTACAATGAGCAGTTCTTC
TRBV18	TRBD1	TRBJ1-3	.	CASSPATGRGSGNTIYF	TGTGCCAGCTCACCAGCGACAGGGCGAGGTTCTGGAAACACCATATATTTT
TRBV6-1	TRBD2	TRBJ2-7	.	CASSDIWTSVTYEQYF	TGTGCCAGCAGTGACATATGGACTAGCGTCACCTACGAGCAGTACTTC
TRBV6-2/TRBV6-3	TRBD1	TRBJ2-7	.	CASSYPGQSHEQYF	TGTGCCAGCAGTTATCCGGGACAGTCCCACGAGCAGTACTTC
TRBV15	TRBD2	TRBJ2-7	few	CATSSAETSGSYEQYF	TGTGCCACCAGCAGCGCTGAGACTAGCGGGAGCTACGAGCAGTACTTC
TRBV23-1	.	TRBJ2-1	.	CASNLDSSSYNEQFF	TGCGCCAGCAACCTAGACAGTTCATCCTACAATGAGCAGTTCTTC
TRBV7-2	TRBD1	TRBJ2-7	.	CASSLEGAKKQYF	TGTGCCAGCAGCTTAGAGGGGGCGAAGAAGCAGTACTTC
TRBV15	.	TRBJ1-1	.	CATERGDNTEAFF	TGTGCCACCGAGCGGGGGGATAACACTGAAGCTTTCTTT